Detailed here is one T cell receptor beta chain. Its antigen is not known. This record belongs to a study of vaccination and CD4 T cells after COVID-19. As for treatment: approximately 9-day PBMC culture with coronavirus spike peptide pools or control peptides (ViraFEST assay). Once obtained from cultured CD4+ T cells, the DNA was sequenced using the Oncomine TCR Beta short-read assay. From the PCR reads, TCRdb called clonotypes with MiXCR, one entry per CDR3 protein. The sample has approximately 4,000 distinct CDR3 sequences, 38% seen once. This CDR3 comprises 15 residues. Trimming at V came to 5 bases and at J to 3 bases, leaving 10 bases not matched to a gene.

The receptor was isolated from a human donor who had recovered from COVID-19. The chain couples TRBV12-3 or TRBV12-4 to TRBJ2-7, with 7 bases that match TRBD1. Sample: CD4+ T cells from blood, cultured in vitro. The chain's CDR3 is CASSPPFPGGYEQYF. CDR3 sequence (DNA): TGTGCCAGCAGTCCCCCCTTCCCAGGGGGCTACGAGCAGTACTTC.